This TCR beta chain was sequenced in a study of cytomegalovirus exposure and HLA in healthy donors. The CDR3 spans 14 residues. CDR1 and CDR2 (germline): MDHEN, SYDVKM. Method: immunoSEQ multiplex PCR; TCRdb's copy keeps in-frame clones and lacks some. Found here are around 140,000 clones, roughly nine tenths of them singletons; the top ten hold 1% to 1.5%. Remarks on this clone: An end of the junction does not agree with germline; a read error may underlie this.

The sequencing input was PBMCs. This chain connects TRBV28 to TRBJ1-2; D unresolved. The sequence came from a woman aged 18-35 years in good health and CMV-seronegative. The CDR3 is CASTLRSHGGGYTF. CDR3 DNA: TGTGCCAGCACTTTAAGGTCCCATGGAGGAGGCTACACCTTC.